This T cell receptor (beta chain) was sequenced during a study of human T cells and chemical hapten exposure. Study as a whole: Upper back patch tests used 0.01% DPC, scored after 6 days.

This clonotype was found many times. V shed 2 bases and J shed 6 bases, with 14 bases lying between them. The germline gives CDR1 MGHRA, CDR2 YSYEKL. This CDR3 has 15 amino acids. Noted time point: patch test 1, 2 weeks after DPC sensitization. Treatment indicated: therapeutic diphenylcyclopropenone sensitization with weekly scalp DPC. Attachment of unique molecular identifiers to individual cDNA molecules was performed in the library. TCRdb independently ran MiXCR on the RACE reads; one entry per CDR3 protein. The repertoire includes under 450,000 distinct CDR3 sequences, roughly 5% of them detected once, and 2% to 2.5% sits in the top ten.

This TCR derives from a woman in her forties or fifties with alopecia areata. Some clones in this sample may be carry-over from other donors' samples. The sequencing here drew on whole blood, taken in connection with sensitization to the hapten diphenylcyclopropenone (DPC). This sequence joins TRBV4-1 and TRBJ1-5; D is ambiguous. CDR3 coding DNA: TGCGCCAGCAGCCAATTCATTGGGCTCAGTCAGCCCCAGCATTTT. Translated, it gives CASSQFIGLSQPQHF.